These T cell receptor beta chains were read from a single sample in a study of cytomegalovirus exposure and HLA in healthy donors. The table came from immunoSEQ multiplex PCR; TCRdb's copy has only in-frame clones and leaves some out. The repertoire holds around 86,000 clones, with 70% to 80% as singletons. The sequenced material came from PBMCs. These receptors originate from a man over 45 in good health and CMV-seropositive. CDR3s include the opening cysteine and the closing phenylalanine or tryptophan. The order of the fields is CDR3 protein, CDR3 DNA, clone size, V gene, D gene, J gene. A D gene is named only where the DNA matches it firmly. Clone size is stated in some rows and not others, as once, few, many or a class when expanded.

CDR3aa: CASSRDRRNTGELFF; CDR3nt: TGCGCCAGCAGCCGGGACAGGAGAAACACCGGGGAGCTGTTTTTT; abundance: .; v_gene: TRBV4-1; d_gene: TRBD1; j_gene: TRBJ2-2
CDR3aa: CVARPVYGNEQFF; CDR3nt: TGTGTGGCTAGACCGGTCTATGGGAATGAGCAGTTCTTC; abundance: .; v_gene: TRBV5-4; d_gene: .; j_gene: TRBJ2-1
CDR3aa: CASSVWTGVTDTQYF; CDR3nt: TGTGCCAGCAGCGTATGGACAGGGGTCACAGATACGCAGTATTTT; abundance: .; v_gene: TRBV11-2; d_gene: TRBD1; j_gene: TRBJ2-3
CDR3aa: CASSEAGLAGIAEQYF; CDR3nt: TGTGCCAGCAGTGAGGCAGGACTAGCGGGAATTGCCGAGCAGTACTTC; abundance: .; v_gene: TRBV27; d_gene: TRBD2; j_gene: TRBJ2-7
CDR3aa: CASRPEDRVNEQFF; CDR3nt: TGTGCCAGTAGGCCCGAGGACAGGGTAAATGAGCAGTTCTTC; abundance: .; v_gene: TRBV19; d_gene: TRBD1; j_gene: TRBJ2-1
CDR3aa: CASSIDLAGGPKNEQYF; CDR3nt: TGTGCCAGTAGTATAGATCTAGCGGGAGGGCCCAAAAACGAGCAGTACTTC; abundance: .; v_gene: TRBV19; d_gene: TRBD2; j_gene: TRBJ2-7
CDR3aa: CASSTDRGYEQYF; CDR3nt: TGTGCCAGTAGCACGGACAGGGGCTACGAGCAGTACTTC; abundance: .; v_gene: TRBV19; d_gene: TRBD1; j_gene: TRBJ2-7
CDR3aa: CASSPGLADNTGELFF; CDR3nt: TGTGCCAGCAGCCCAGGACTAGCGGATAACACCGGGGAGCTGTTTTTT; abundance: .; v_gene: TRBV11-3; d_gene: TRBD2; j_gene: TRBJ2-2
CDR3aa: CASSSSGGNTGELFF; CDR3nt: TGCGCCAGCAGCTCTAGCGGAGGGAACACCGGGGAGCTGTTTTTT; abundance: .; v_gene: TRBV5-1; d_gene: TRBD2; j_gene: TRBJ2-2
CDR3aa: CASSDAIKPTSGANGLTF; CDR3nt: TGTGCCAGCAGTGATGCTATAAAGCCAACCTCTGGGGCCAACGGCCTGACTTTC; abundance: once; v_gene: TRBV25-1; d_gene: .; j_gene: TRBJ2-6
CDR3aa: CASSYLAGGGEQYF; CDR3nt: TGTGCCAGCAGTTATCTAGCGGGAGGAGGCGAGCAGTACTTC; abundance: .; v_gene: TRBV6-1; d_gene: TRBD2; j_gene: TRBJ2-7
CDR3aa: CASSSTGIYGELFF; CDR3nt: TGTGCCAGCAGCTCAACGGGAATTTACGGGGAGCTGTTTTTT; abundance: .; v_gene: TRBV5-6; d_gene: .; j_gene: TRBJ2-2
CDR3aa: CAISEPGLAGALADTQYF; CDR3nt: TGTGCCATCAGTGAGCCGGGACTAGCGGGAGCCCTTGCAGATACGCAGTATTTT; abundance: .; v_gene: TRBV10-3; d_gene: TRBD2; j_gene: TRBJ2-3
CDR3aa: CASSYQTGGAGTEAFF; CDR3nt: TGTGCCAGCAGCTACCAAACAGGGGGCGCCGGCACTGAAGCTTTCTTT; abundance: .; v_gene: TRBV5-6; d_gene: TRBD1; j_gene: TRBJ1-1
CDR3aa: CASSLMYTGELFF; CDR3nt: TGTGCCAGCAGCTTGATGTATACCGGGGAGCTGTTTTTT; abundance: .; v_gene: TRBV5-4; d_gene: .; j_gene: TRBJ2-2
CDR3aa: CASSEQGHSVNTEAFF; CDR3nt: TGTGCCAGCAGCGAACAGGGGCATTCCGTGAACACTGAAGCTTTCTTT; abundance: few; v_gene: TRBV7-8; d_gene: TRBD1; j_gene: TRBJ1-1
CDR3aa: CASSLTRDKGYTF; CDR3nt: TGTGCCAGCAGTCTTACCCGAGACAAAGGCTACACCTTC; abundance: .; v_gene: TRBV6-5; d_gene: .; j_gene: TRBJ1-2
CDR3aa: CASSSLKGQGNTDTQYF; CDR3nt: TGTGCCAGCAGCTCATTGAAGGGACAGGGAAACACAGATACGCAGTATTTT; abundance: .; v_gene: TRBV5-5; d_gene: TRBD1; j_gene: TRBJ2-3
CDR3aa: CASSKTRDNQETQYF; CDR3nt: TGTGCCAGCAGCAAGACCCGGGACAACCAAGAGACCCAGTACTTC; abundance: .; v_gene: TRBV7-6; d_gene: .; j_gene: TRBJ2-5
CDR3aa: CASSQEWTRTGANVLTF; CDR3nt: TGCGCCAGCAGCCAAGAATGGACAAGAACTGGGGCCAACGTCCTGACTTTC; abundance: once; v_gene: TRBV4-3; d_gene: .; j_gene: TRBJ2-6
CDR3aa: CASSRLQGYNSPLHF; CDR3nt: TGTGCCAGCAGTCGCCTCCAGGGGTATAATTCACCCCTCCACTTT; abundance: .; v_gene: TRBV11-2; d_gene: .; j_gene: TRBJ1-6
CDR3aa: CSVEQTSVGNEQFF; CDR3nt: TGCAGCGTTGAACAGACTAGCGTGGGCAATGAGCAGTTCTTC; abundance: .; v_gene: TRBV29-1; d_gene: TRBD2; j_gene: TRBJ2-1
CDR3aa: CALTDSGANGLTF; CDR3nt: TGTGCCTTGACGGATTCTGGGGCCAACGGCCTGACTTTC; abundance: .; v_gene: TRBV30; d_gene: .; j_gene: TRBJ2-6
CDR3aa: CASSVAALGTGELFF; CDR3nt: TGCGCCAGCAGTGTAGCGGCCCTGGGGACCGGGGAGCTGTTTTTT; abundance: .; v_gene: TRBV10-1; d_gene: .; j_gene: TRBJ2-2
CDR3aa: CASSATGWDTEAFF; CDR3nt: TGTGCCAGCTCAGCGACAGGGTGGGACACTGAAGCTTTCTTT; abundance: .; v_gene: TRBV18; d_gene: TRBD1; j_gene: TRBJ1-1
CDR3aa: CAWSRAGGVPDSPLHF; CDR3nt: TGTGCCTGGAGTAGGGCAGGGGGCGTCCCGGATTCACCCCTCCACTTT; abundance: .; v_gene: TRBV30; d_gene: TRBD1; j_gene: TRBJ1-6
CDR3aa: CASSLTGTSEYNEQFF; CDR3nt: TGTGCCAGCAGCCTAACCGGGACTTCCGAATACAATGAGCAGTTCTTC; abundance: .; v_gene: TRBV13; d_gene: .; j_gene: TRBJ2-1
CDR3aa: CASSPVVEGYSGNTIYF; CDR3nt: TGTGCCAGCAGCCCAGTCGTGGAGGGATATTCTGGAAACACCATATATTTT; abundance: .; v_gene: TRBV11-2; d_gene: .; j_gene: TRBJ1-3
CDR3aa: CSSSSGLAIGEQFF; CDR3nt: TGTTCCAGCAGCTCGGGACTAGCAATTGGTGAGCAGTTCTTC; abundance: .; v_gene: TRBV7-9; d_gene: TRBD2; j_gene: TRBJ2-1
CDR3aa: CASSLRTSLGYNEQFF; CDR3nt: TGCGCCAGCAGCTTAAGGACTAGTCTAGGGTACAATGAGCAGTTCTTC; abundance: .; v_gene: TRBV5-1; d_gene: TRBD2; j_gene: TRBJ2-1
CDR3aa: CASGRGLAGTYEQYF; CDR3nt: TGTGCTAGTGGGCGTGGACTAGCGGGCACATACGAGCAGTACTTC; abundance: few; v_gene: TRBV12-5; d_gene: TRBD2; j_gene: TRBJ2-7
CDR3aa: CASSQRGASGFLYEQFF; CDR3nt: TGTGCCAGCAGCCAAAGGGGAGCTAGCGGGTTTCTGTATGAGCAGTTCTTC; abundance: once; v_gene: TRBV4-2; d_gene: TRBD2; j_gene: TRBJ2-1
CDR3aa: CATGTSGSALYEQYF; CDR3nt: TGTGCCACGGGGACTAGCGGGAGTGCCCTCTACGAGCAGTACTTC; abundance: few; v_gene: TRBV15; d_gene: TRBD2; j_gene: TRBJ2-7
CDR3aa: CASSDSDSSYGYTF; CDR3nt: TGTGCCAGCAGTGACTCAGACAGTTCCTATGGCTACACCTTC; abundance: few; v_gene: TRBV6-4; d_gene: .; j_gene: TRBJ1-2
CDR3aa: CASSLVGLNEQFF; CDR3nt: TGTGCCAGCAGCTTGGTGGGGCTCAATGAGCAGTTCTTC; abundance: few; v_gene: TRBV5-4; d_gene: .; j_gene: TRBJ2-1
CDR3aa: CASSPPSLGANEKLFF; CDR3nt: TGTGCCAGCTCACCACCTTCCTTAGGGGCTAATGAAAAACTGTTTTTT; abundance: .; v_gene: TRBV18; d_gene: .; j_gene: TRBJ1-4
CDR3aa: CASRYRGNEKLFF; CDR3nt: TGTGCCAGCAGATACAGGGGGAATGAAAAACTGTTTTTT; abundance: .; v_gene: TRBV6-6; d_gene: TRBD1; j_gene: TRBJ1-4
CDR3aa: CASSLDLGEAFF; CDR3nt: TGTGCCAGCAGCTTAGATTTGGGCGAGGCTTTCTTT; abundance: .; v_gene: TRBV7-2; d_gene: .; j_gene: TRBJ1-1
CDR3aa: CASSGLAGVLGELFF; CDR3nt: TGTGCCAGCAGCGGACTAGCGGGAGTTCTCGGGGAGCTGTTTTTT; abundance: .; v_gene: TRBV7-9; d_gene: TRBD2; j_gene: TRBJ2-2
CDR3aa: CASSKLAGSYEPYF; CDR3nt: TGTGCCAGCAGCAAACTAGCGGGATCCTACGAGCCGTACTTC; abundance: .; v_gene: TRBV5-5; d_gene: TRBD2; j_gene: TRBJ2-7
CDR3aa: CASSHAGTGPISYEQYF; CDR3nt: TGTGCCAGCAGCCATGCCGGGACAGGGCCGATCTCCTACGAGCAGTACTTC; abundance: .; v_gene: TRBV4-2; d_gene: TRBD1; j_gene: TRBJ2-7
CDR3aa: CASSATGGLINYGYTF; CDR3nt: TGTGCCAGCAGTGCCACAGGGGGCCTTATAAACTATGGCTACACCTTC; abundance: .; v_gene: TRBV27; d_gene: TRBD1; j_gene: TRBJ1-2
CDR3aa: CASSYGTGGTNEKLFF; CDR3nt: TGCGCCAGCAGCTACGGGACAGGGGGAACTAATGAAAAACTGTTTTTT; abundance: .; v_gene: TRBV5-1; d_gene: TRBD1; j_gene: TRBJ1-4
CDR3aa: CASSVAHTTDFKQFF; CDR3nt: TGTGCCAGCAGCGTAGCTCATACGACTGATTTTAAGCAGTTCTTC; abundance: .; v_gene: TRBV9; d_gene: .; j_gene: TRBJ2-1
CDR3aa: CASSYLSHPAPSDTQYF; CDR3nt: TGTGCCAGCAGCTACCTTAGCCACCCCGCTCCTTCGGATACGCAGTATTTT; abundance: once; v_gene: TRBV11-2; d_gene: .; j_gene: TRBJ2-3
CDR3aa: CASLDRDSNQPQHF; CDR3nt: TGTGCCAGTTTAGACAGGGATAGCAATCAGCCCCAGCATTTT; abundance: .; v_gene: TRBV19; d_gene: TRBD1; j_gene: TRBJ1-5